Detailed here is one T cell receptor (beta chain). Measured with immunoSEQ multiplex PCR; TCRdb has only the in-frame clones, and not every one. Among almost 55,000 clones listed, around 90% were seen once. This entry comes from a study of T cell changes during pregnancy in multiple sclerosis. Germline-derived CDR1 and CDR2 are SGHRS and YFSETQ. V lost 0 bases and J lost 5; bases outside the gene matches: 4. CDR3 length equals 15 residues. Source: CD8+ T cells from peripheral blood mononuclear cells, taken before pregnancy. The rearrangement links TRBV5-1 to TRBJ2-2, with 7 bases matching TRBD1. The TCR sequence derives from a female donor with multiple sclerosis, enrolled in a pregnancy study. The DNA of the CDR3 is TGCGCCAGCAGCTTGGAAAGGGGGCGGACCGGGGAGCTGTTTTTT. It encodes CASSLERGRTGELFF.